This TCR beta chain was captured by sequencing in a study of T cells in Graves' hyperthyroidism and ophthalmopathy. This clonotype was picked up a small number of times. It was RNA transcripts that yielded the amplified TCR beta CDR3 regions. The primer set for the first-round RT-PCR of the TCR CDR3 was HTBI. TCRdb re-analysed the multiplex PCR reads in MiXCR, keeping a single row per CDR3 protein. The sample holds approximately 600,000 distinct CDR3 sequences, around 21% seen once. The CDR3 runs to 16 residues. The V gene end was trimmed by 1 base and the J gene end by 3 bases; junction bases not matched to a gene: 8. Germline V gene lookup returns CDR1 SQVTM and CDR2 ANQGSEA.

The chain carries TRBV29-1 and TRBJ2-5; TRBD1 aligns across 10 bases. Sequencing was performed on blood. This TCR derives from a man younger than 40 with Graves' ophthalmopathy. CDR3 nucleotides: TGCAGCGTTGAAGCATTCTGGGACAGGGGAGAAGAGACCCAGTACTTC. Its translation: CSVEAFWDRGEETQYF.